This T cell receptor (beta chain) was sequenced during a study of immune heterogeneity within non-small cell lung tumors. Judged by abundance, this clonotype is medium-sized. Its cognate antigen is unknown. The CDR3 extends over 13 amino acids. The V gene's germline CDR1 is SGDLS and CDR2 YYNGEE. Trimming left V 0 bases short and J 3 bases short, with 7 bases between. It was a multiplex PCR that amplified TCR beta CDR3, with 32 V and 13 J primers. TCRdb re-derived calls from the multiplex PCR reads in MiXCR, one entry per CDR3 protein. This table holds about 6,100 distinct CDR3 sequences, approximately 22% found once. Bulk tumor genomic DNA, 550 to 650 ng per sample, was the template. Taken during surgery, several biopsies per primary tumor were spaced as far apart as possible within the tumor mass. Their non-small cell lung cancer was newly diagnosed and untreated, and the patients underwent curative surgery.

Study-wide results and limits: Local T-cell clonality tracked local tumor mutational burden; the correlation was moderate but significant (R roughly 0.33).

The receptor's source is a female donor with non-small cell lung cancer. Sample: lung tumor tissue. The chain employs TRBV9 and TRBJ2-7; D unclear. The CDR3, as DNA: TGTGCCAGCAGCGTAGCTACCAGCTACGAGCAGTACTTC. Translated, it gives CASSVATSYEQYF.